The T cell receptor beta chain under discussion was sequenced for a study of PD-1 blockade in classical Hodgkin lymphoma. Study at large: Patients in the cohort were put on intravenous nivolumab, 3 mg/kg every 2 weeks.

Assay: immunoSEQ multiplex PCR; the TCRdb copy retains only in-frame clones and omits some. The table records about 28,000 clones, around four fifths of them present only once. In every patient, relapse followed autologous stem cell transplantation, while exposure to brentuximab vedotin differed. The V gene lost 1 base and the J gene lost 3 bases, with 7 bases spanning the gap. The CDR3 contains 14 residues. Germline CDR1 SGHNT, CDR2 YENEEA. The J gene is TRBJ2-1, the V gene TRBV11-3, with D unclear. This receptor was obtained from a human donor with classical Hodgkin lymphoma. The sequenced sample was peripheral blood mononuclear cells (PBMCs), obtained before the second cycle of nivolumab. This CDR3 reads CASSLAGIYNEQFF. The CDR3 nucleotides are TGTGCCAGCAGCTTAGCAGGAATCTACAATGAGCAGTTCTTC.